In its sample, the clone carrying this TCR beta chain is medium-sized. These data originate in a study of HIV-infected patients and healthy controls. Whole blood was used without fractionation, so all unsorted peripheral T cells were included. The V gene lost 6 bases and the J gene lost 8 bases, with 8 bases spanning the gap. The CDR3 consists of 11 residues. Approximately 500 ng RNA was reverse transcribed with alpha and beta constant-region primers. Separate chain-specific third strand synthesis with multiplexing indices produced the alpha and beta libraries. TCRdb itself ran the 5' RACE reads through MiXCR, one entry per CDR3 protein. The sample yields approximately 16,000 distinct CDR3 sequences, 9.4% seen once.

This chain links TRBV12-3 or TRBV12-4 with TRBJ2-1; D gene uncertain. The sequence derives from an adult in good health. Sequencing input: blood. CDR3 bases: TGTGCCAGCAGGCTCTTCTATGAGCAGTTCTTC. It encodes CASRLFYEQFF.